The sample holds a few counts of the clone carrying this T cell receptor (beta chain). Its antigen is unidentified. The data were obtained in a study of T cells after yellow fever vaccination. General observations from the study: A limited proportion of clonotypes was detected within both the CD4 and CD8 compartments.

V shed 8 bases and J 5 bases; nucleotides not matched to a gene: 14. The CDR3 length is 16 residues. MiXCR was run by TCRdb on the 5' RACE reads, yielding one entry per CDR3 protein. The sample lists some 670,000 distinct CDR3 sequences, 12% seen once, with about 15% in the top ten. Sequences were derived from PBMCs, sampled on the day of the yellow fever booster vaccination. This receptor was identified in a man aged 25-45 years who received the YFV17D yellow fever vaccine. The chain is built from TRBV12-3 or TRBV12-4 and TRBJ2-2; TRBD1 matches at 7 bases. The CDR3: CASGEVPGQKTGELFF. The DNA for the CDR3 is TGTGCCAGCGGCGAAGTACCGGGACAGAAAACCGGGGAGCTGTTTTTT.